One and the same sample provided the 21 T cell receptor beta chains below, sequenced in a study of T cell responses to AZD1222 COVID-19 vaccine. Assay: immunoSEQ multiplex PCR; the TCRdb copy retains only in-frame clones and omits some. The sample includes 60,000 to 75,000 clones, roughly 85% seen only once; the top ten take about 19%. The sample here was peripheral blood, taken on day 0 of AZD1222 vaccination. These receptors were obtained from an adult in good health.

This chain connects TRBV12-3 or TRBV12-4 to TRBJ2-5; D is unresolved. The V and J ends lost 2 bases and 1 base respectively, with 2 bases between them. The CDR3 totals 12 residues. The CDR3 loop reads CASSLIQETQYF. CDR3 bases: TGTGCCAGCAGTTTAATCCAAGAGACCCAGTACTTC.

The rearrangement joins TRBV9 to TRBJ2-3; D is unresolved. The CDR3 extends over 15 amino acids. CDR1 is SGDLS, CDR2 YYNGEE, per germline. Trimming removed 4 bases from V and 1 base from J, with 13 bases in between. The DNA of the CDR3 is TGTGCCAGCAGCCAGATAGTAGGCGGCACAGATACGCAGTATTTT. Encoded protein: CASSQIVGGTDTQYF.

Only one count was recorded for this clone. V gene TRBV5-1 combines with J gene TRBJ1-6; possible D gene TRBD1, 6 bases. The germline V gene has CDR1 SGHRS and CDR2 YFSETQ. Trimming took off 4 bases at V and 7 bases at J, with 12 bases between the two ends. The CDR3 length is 14 residues. The CDR3 bases are TGCGCCAGCAGCCCGGACAGTGTAAATTCACCCCTCCACTTT. Protein product: CASSPDSVNSPLHF.

A single count supports this clone. V is TRBV7-8 and J is TRBJ1-1, with 7 bases matching TRBD1. The CDR3 runs to 15 residues. CDR1 is SGHVS, CDR2 FQNEAQ, per germline. V was pared by 4 bases and J by 4 bases, with 9 bases of the junction left unmatched. The CDR3 region is CASSSSGGVPTEAFF. The CDR3 region has the DNA TGTGCCAGCAGCTCTTCAGGGGGGGTCCCCACTGAAGCTTTCTTT.

The chain is built from TRBV19 and TRBJ2-2, with D possibly being TRBD2 (5 bases). Germline-derived CDR1 and CDR2 are LNHDA and SQIVND (reference sequence). The ends were cut back, 5 bases at V and 4 bases at J, with 8 bases in the middle. The CDR3 is 13 residues long. CDR3 in amino acids: CASSLTSTGELFF. In nucleotides, the CDR3 is TGTGCCAGTAGTCTTACTAGCACCGGGGAGCTGTTTTTT.

The V gene is TRBV19, the J gene TRBJ1-4; D possibly corresponds to TRBD1 (6 bases). Germline assignment: CDR1 LNHDA and CDR2 SQIVND (reference sequence). CDR3 length: 16 residues. V was cut by 1 base and J by 6 bases, with 15 bases left in between. The CDR3 reads CASSIGRWDTDEKLFF. The CDR3 nucleotides are TGTGCCAGTAGTATAGGAAGATGGGACACCGATGAAAAACTGTTTTTT. Complete variable domain (other parts from reference TRBV19 and TRBJ1-4): DGGITQSPKYLFRKEGQNVTLSCEQNLNHDAMYWYRQDPGQGLRLIYYSQIVNDFQKGDIAEGYSVSREKKESFPLTVTSAQKNPTAFYLCASSIGRWDTDEKLFFGSGTQLSVL.

This clone was seen once. The chain links TRBV27 to TRBJ1-2; D not resolved. CDR1 MNHEY and CDR2 SMNVEV come from the germline V gene (reference sequence). There are 13 residues in the CDR3. Trimming took 6 bases from V and 1 from J, leaving 9 bases between them. DNA of the CDR3: TGTGCCAGCAGGGAGACACTTAACTATGGCTACACCTTC. This gives the protein CASRETLNYGYTF.

The CDR3 sequence is CASGLVLALNSYNEQFF. The CDR3 DNA is TGTGCTAGTGGTTTGGTACTAGCCCTAAACTCCTACAATGAGCAGTTCTTC. The chain recombines TRBV12-5 with TRBJ2-1, with a possible D match to TRBD2 (6 bases). Germline V gives CDR1 LGHNT, CDR2 FRNRAP. Trimming stripped 0 bases from V and 0 bases from J, with 12 bases between. This CDR3 is 17 amino acids long.

This chain uses TRBV19 with TRBJ1-5; D may be TRBD1 (6 bases). Germline CDR1 and CDR2: LNHDA and SQIVND (reference sequence). The CDR3 consists of 15 residues. Trimming took 4 bases from V and 6 from J, leaving 16 bases between them. This CDR3 reads CASSNQGSGGQPQHF. The CDR3 DNA reads as TGTGCCAGTAGTAACCAGGGGAGTGGGGGTCAGCCCCAGCATTTT.

The CDR3 is CATSDSGRLPEAFF. The CDR3 DNA reads as TGTGCCACCAGTGATTCAGGGAGGCTTCCTGAAGCTTTCTTT. The chain carries TRBV24-1 and TRBJ1-1; TRBD1 is a possible D gene (5 bases). Trimming stripped 2 bases from V and 6 bases from J, with 12 bases between. Per germline, CDR1 KGHDR and CDR2 SFDVKD. This CDR3 region has 14 residues.

This chain links TRBV27 with TRBJ2-2; 7 bases agree with TRBD1. The CDR3 covers 16 residues. After removal of 3 bases from V and 3 bases from J, the junction contained 7 bases not matched to a gene. The germline CDR1 and CDR2 sequences are MNHEY and SMNVEV (reference sequence). The CDR3: CASSLWQGVDTGELFF. The CDR3 bases are TGTGCCAGCAGTTTGTGGCAGGGGGTTGACACCGGGGAGCTGTTTTTT.

This sequence joins TRBV11-2 and TRBJ2-5; 11 bases match TRBD2. This CDR3 has 18 amino acids. The V gene end was trimmed by 3 bases and the J gene end by 5 bases; junction bases not matched to a gene: 14. Germline assignment: CDR1 SGHAT and CDR2 FQNNGV. This CDR3 reads CASSFTSGGTKIRETQYF. The CDR3 DNA reads as TGTGCCAGCAGCTTTACTAGCGGGGGTACCAAGATTCGGGAGACCCAGTACTTC.

The chain recombines TRBV19 with TRBJ1-2, with TRBD1 as a possible D gene (5 bases). Trimming cost V 2 bases and J 1 base, with 11 bases left between them. The CDR3 totals 15 residues. In germline, CDR1 is LNHDA, CDR2 SQIVND (reference sequence). The CDR3 sequence is CASSITRGGNYGYTF. CDR3 DNA sequence: TGTGCCAGTAGTATAACAAGGGGAGGTAACTATGGCTACACCTTC.

This clone was seen just once. The J gene is TRBJ2-7, the V gene TRBV29-1; no clear D gene. The CDR3 spans 14 residues. Germline CDR1 and CDR2: SQVTM and ANQGSEA. Trimming took off 0 bases at V and 6 bases at J, with 15 bases between the two ends. This CDR3 is CSVEDPGQIGEQYF. The CDR3 bases are TGCAGCGTTGAAGACCCCGGGCAGATTGGCGAGCAGTACTTC.

This clone is a singleton in its sample. Being one base from a much bigger clone, this may be a read error. Additional DNA sequences in this sample encode the identical CDR3. V is TRBV3-1 (or the pseudogene TRBV3-2) and J is TRBJ2-2; tentative D call: TRBD1 (6 bases). The CDR3 contains 14 residues. Deletions cut 6 bases from V and 7 bases from J, with 15 bases between. CDR1 and CDR2 (germline): LGHDT, YNNKEL (reference sequence). The CDR3 DNA follows: TGTGCCAGCAGTCAAACGGACAGTGTCGGGGAGCTGTTTTTT. This gives the protein CASSQTDSVGELFF.

The chain uses TRBV7-9 and TRBJ1-2; D may be TRBD1 (6 bases). The CDR3 extends over 13 amino acids. Germline V gene data show CDR1 as SEHNR and CDR2 as FQNEAQ (reference sequence). The germline V and J ends were trimmed by 5 bases and 4 bases, with 11 bases remaining between them. CDR3 sequence (DNA): TGTGCCAGCAGCCAAGGACAGAGCTATGGCTACACCTTC. This gives the protein CASSQGQSYGYTF. The complete variable domain, with remaining parts taken from reference TRBV7-9 and TRBJ1-2, reads DTGVSQNPRHKITKRGQNVTFRCDPISEHNRLYWYRQTLGQGPEFLTYFQNEAQLEKSRLLSDRFSAERPKGSFSTLEIQRTEQGDSAMYLCASSQGQSYGYTFGSGTRLTVV.

Concerning this clone itself: The junction does not match germline at one end; this may be a read error. The chain employs TRBV7-7 and TRBJ2-7; 9 bases align to TRBD1. The V gene's germline CDR1 is SSHAT and CDR2 FNYEAQ (reference sequence). The CDR3 has 13 residues. The CDR3, as DNA: TGTGCTAGCAGCACGGGACAGGGTAACGAGCAGTACTTC. The encoded protein is CASSTGQGNEQYF.

This rearrangement joins TRBV24-1 to TRBJ2-1; TRBD1 might be the D (6 bases). V was pared by 0 bases and J by 2 bases, with 10 bases between. The CDR3 has 16 amino acids. Looked up from germline, CDR1 is KGHDR and CDR2 is SFDVKD. This CDR3 reads CATSDLSRGTYNEQFF. The CDR3 bases are TGTGCCACCAGTGATTTGTCCAGGGGTACCTACAATGAGCAGTTCTTC.

Concerning this clone itself: The identical CDR3 is also encoded by other nucleotide sequences in the sample. The V and J genes are TRBV6-5 and TRBJ1-3; 7 nucleotides align to TRBD1. The V segment lost 2 bases and the J segment 2 bases; nucleotides outside the gene matches: 0. Germline CDR1 reads MNHEY; CDR2 reads SVGAGI. The CDR3 contains 14 residues. CDR3 coding DNA: TGTGCCAGCAGTTACGGGACAGCTGGAAACACCATATATTTT. This gives the protein CASSYGTAGNTIYF.

This chain connects TRBV19 to TRBJ1-3; D uncertain. Germline V gene lookup returns CDR1 LNHDA and CDR2 SQIVND (reference sequence). V was shortened by 2 bases and J by 3 bases, with 5 bases between the two germline ends. The CDR3 runs to 13 residues. This CDR3 reads CASSITLGNTIYF. The CDR3 DNA follows: TGTGCCAGTAGTATAACCCTTGGAAACACCATATATTTT.

The chain joins TRBV7-6 to TRBJ2-2, with D possibly being TRBD1 (6 bases). The CDR3 length is 16 residues. The V and J ends lost 5 bases and 0 bases respectively, with 13 bases between them. The germline V gene has CDR1 SGHVS and CDR2 FNYEAQ. This chain's CDR3 is CASSPQGGSNTGELFF. Written as DNA, the CDR3 is TGTGCCAGCAGCCCCCAAGGGGGTTCGAACACCGGGGAGCTGTTTTTT.